A single sample gave rise to the 21 T cell receptor beta chains below, sequenced in a study of CD8 T cells in ankylosing spondylitis. TCRdb re-derived calls from the 5' RACE reads in MiXCR, one entry per CDR3 protein. The sample lists about 340,000 distinct CDR3 sequences, more than 20% seen once, with around 13% in the top ten. Specimen: blood, either unsorted or a sorted T cell fraction (not recorded which). The receptor source for this set is a male donor with ankylosing spondylitis or in good health (not recorded which).

This clonotype turned up a few times. The gene calls are TRBV12-3 or TRBV12-4 and TRBJ2-3; maybe TRBD2 (5 bases). The CDR3 covers 16 residues. Deletions cut 5 bases from V and 2 bases from J, with 17 bases between. For the CDR3, the DNA is TGTGCCAGCAGTACGGTATCGAGCGGCGACACAGATACGCAGTATTTT. This translates into CASSTVSSGDTDTQYF.

The sample holds a few counts of this clonotype. The rearrangement uses TRBV11-1 and TRBJ2-7, with D unclear. This CDR3 is built from 15 residues. With 0 bases removed from V and 6 bases from J, the gap between germline ends came to 15 bases. CDR1 is SGHAT and CDR2 is FQDESV in the germline V gene (reference sequence). CDR3 bases: TGTGCCAGCAGCTTAGCGCGCGGTTACGCCATCGAGCAGTACTTC. Encoded protein: CASSLARGYAIEQYF.

The chain has TRBV7-9 and TRBJ2-3; the match to TRBD2 covers 12 bases. The CDR3 is 15 amino acids. Per germline, CDR1 SEHNR and CDR2 FQNEAQ (reference sequence). The trim removed 5 bases at V and 4 bases at J, leaving 4 bases unmatched. The DNA of the CDR3 is TGTGCCAGCAGCGTGGGACTAGCGGGCGCAGATACGCAGTATTTT. Protein sequence: CASSVGLAGADTQYF.

V gene TRBV20-1 combines with J gene TRBJ2-6; D call uncertain. Germline V CDR1 and CDR2: DFQATT, SNEGSKA (reference sequence). Trimming shortened V by 5 bases and J by 4 bases, and 12 bases separated the two germline ends. The CDR3 consists of 14 residues. The CDR3 nucleotides are TGCAGTGCTCACCCTTTTACCGGGGCCAACGTCCTGACTTTC. Encoded protein: CSAHPFTGANVLTF.

The V gene is TRBV18, the J gene TRBJ2-3; TRBD2 matches 8 bases. Trimming took 4 bases from V and 6 from J; bases not matched to a gene: 9. CDR1 and CDR2 (germline): KGHSH, LQKENI. The CDR3 length is 15 residues. CDR3 in amino acids: CASSLGLALVDTQYF. As DNA, the CDR3 is TGTGCCAGCTCACTTGGACTAGCCTTGGTGGATACGCAGTATTTT.

V gene TRBV25-1 combines with J gene TRBJ1-2; no clear D gene. Trimming cost V 4 bases and J 4 bases, with 7 bases left between them. Germline V gene lookup returns CDR1 MGHDK and CDR2 SYGVNS. The CDR3 spans 12 residues. CDR3 residues: CASSVGGYGYTF. The CDR3 bases are TGTGCCAGCAGTGTCGGCGGCTATGGCTACACCTTC.

This rearrangement joins TRBV20-1 to TRBJ1-6; no reliable D call. The CDR3 contains 13 residues. Trimming left V 3 bases short and J 5 bases short, with 8 bases between. CDR1 is DFQATT, CDR2 SNEGSKA, per germline (reference sequence). CDR3: CSARPWDNSPLHF. The CDR3 region has the DNA TGCAGTGCTAGGCCATGGGATAATTCACCCCTCCACTTT.

This sequence joins TRBV5-1 and TRBJ2-1, with a tentative D call TRBD2 (5 bases). Trimming left V 4 bases short and J 2 bases short, with 16 bases between. In germline, CDR1 is SGHRS, CDR2 YFSETQ. The CDR3 contains 16 residues. CDR3 sequence reads: CASSRPEGYPYNEQFF. The CDR3, as DNA: TGCGCCAGCAGCCGGCCCGAGGGATACCCCTACAATGAGCAGTTCTTC.

This chain uses TRBV4-1 with TRBJ2-7; the match to TRBD2 covers 13 bases. CDR3 length equals 17 residues. Germline loops: CDR1 MGHRA, CDR2 YSYEKL. V gave up 1 base and J gave up 4 bases; unmatched junction bases: 7. The CDR3 nucleotides read TGCGCCAGCAGCCAAGGTCCCTCGGGACTAGCGGGGTACGAGCAGTACTTC. Amino acids: CASSQGPSGLAGYEQYF.

This clonotype was recorded a few times. The chain combines TRBV4-1 with TRBJ2-7; a possible D gene is TRBD1 (5 bases). V dropped 0 bases and J dropped 5 bases, with 8 bases sitting between them. The CDR3 length is 13 residues. Germline loops: CDR1 MGHRA, CDR2 YSYEKL. CDR3 sequence reads: CASSQDAGNEQYF. CDR3 DNA sequence: TGCGCCAGCAGCCAAGACGCAGGGAACGAGCAGTACTTC.

This clonotype was recorded a few times. This sequence joins TRBV19 and TRBJ2-7, with a tentative D call TRBD2 (5 bases). Trimming removed 7 bases at V and 4 bases at J, with 14 bases between. In germline, CDR1 is LNHDA, CDR2 SQIVND (reference sequence). The CDR3 covers 13 residues. Written as DNA, the CDR3 is TGTGCCAGTACCCCCAGACCGGGGTACGAGCAGTACTTC. Translation: CASTPRPGYEQYF. The variable domain in full, with the rest retrieved from reference TRBV19 and TRBJ2-7, is DGGITQSPKYLFRKEGQNVTLSCEQNLNHDAMYWYRQDPGQGLRLIYYSQIVNDFQKGDIAEGYSVSREKKESFPLTVTSAQKNPTAFYLCASTPRPGYEQYFGPGTRLTVT.

The chain combines TRBV7-9 with TRBJ2-1; D might be TRBD1 or TRBD2, each matching 5 bases. CDR3 length: 15 residues. CDR1 SEHNR and CDR2 FQNEAQ come from the germline V gene (reference sequence). V lost 2 bases and J lost 4, with 12 bases in between. The CDR3 sequence is CASSLSGDSYNEQFF. The CDR3, as DNA: TGTGCCAGCAGCTTAAGCGGCGACAGTTACAATGAGCAGTTCTTC.

This chain links TRBV20-1 with TRBJ2-7, with D maybe TRBD2 (5 bases). The CDR3 length is 16 residues. Trimming shortened V by 0 bases and J by 1 base, and 16 bases separated the two germline ends. Germline-derived CDR1 and CDR2 are DFQATT and SNEGSKA (reference sequence). CDR3 in DNA: TGCAGTGCTAGAGATCTTGGCCAGCGGCTTTCCTACGAGCAGTACTTC. Protein product: CSARDLGQRLSYEQYF.

A few counts support this clonotype. The chain combines TRBV5-5 with TRBJ2-1; TRBD1 is a possible D gene (6 bases). The CDR3 totals 12 residues. With 0 bases removed from V and 13 bases from J, the gap between germline ends came to 11 bases. CDR1 and CDR2 from the germline V gene are SGHKS and YYEKEE (reference sequence). Here the CDR3 DNA reads TGTGCCAGCAGCTTGGAACAGGGCGTTCAGTTCTTC. This codes for CASSLEQGVQFF.

V gene TRBV20-1 combines with J gene TRBJ2-5; unclear D gene. The V gene lost 1 base and the J gene lost 3 bases, with 9 bases spanning the gap. This CDR3 is 13 amino acids long. Germline V gives CDR1 DFQATT, CDR2 SNEGSKA (reference sequence). CDR3 coding DNA: TGCAGTGCTAGAGGATTGGGCAAAGAGACCCAGTACTTC. Translation: CSARGLGKETQYF.

The V gene is TRBV28, the J gene TRBJ2-6; D is perhaps TRBD1 or TRBD2 (6 bases each). Trimming left V 10 bases short and J 4 bases short, with 20 bases between. CDR1 MDHEN and CDR2 SYDVKM come from the germline V gene. The CDR3 extends over 16 amino acids. Here the CDR3 reads CATQPGGSGGANVLTF. CDR3 nucleotides: TGTGCCACACAACCCGGGGGCTCAGGAGGGGCCAACGTCCTGACTTTC. Full variable domain (outside the CDR3, taken from reference TRBV28 and TRBJ2-6): DVKVTQSSRYLVKRTGEKVFLECVQDMDHENMFWYRQDPGLGLRLIYFSYDVKMKEKGDIPEGYSVSREKKERFSLILESASTNQTSMYLCATQPGGSGGANVLTFGAGSRLTVL.

This clonotype was seen only a few times. This sequence joins TRBV7-3 and TRBJ2-3, with a weak D call TRBD2 (5 bases). CDR1 is SGHTA, CDR2 FQGTGA, per germline. The CDR3 has 16 residues. The germline V and J ends were trimmed by 5 bases and 5 bases, with 20 bases remaining between them. CDR3 amino acids: CASSRYNLDGVDTQYF. Written as DNA, the CDR3 is TGTGCCAGCAGCCGATACAATTTGGACGGGGTAGATACGCAGTATTTT.

The rearrangement links TRBV28 to TRBJ2-3; D tentatively fits TRBD1 or TRBD2 (5 bases each). The V end lost 5 bases, the J end lost 4 bases, and 22 bases lay between the germline ends. This CDR3 has 17 amino acids. Germline CDR1 reads MDHEN; CDR2 reads SYDVKM. DNA for the CDR3: TGTGCCAGCAGTACACCGGTAGAGCGAGGGGTAGCAGATACGCAGTATTTT. It is translated as CASSTPVERGVADTQYF. Using reference TRBV28 and TRBJ2-3 for the parts outside the CDR3, the full variable domain is DVKVTQSSRYLVKRTGEKVFLECVQDMDHENMFWYRQDPGLGLRLIYFSYDVKMKEKGDIPEGYSVSREKKERFSLILESASTNQTSMYLCASSTPVERGVADTQYFGPGTRLTVL.

This rearrangement joins TRBV2 to TRBJ1-2; 7 nucleotides line up with TRBD1. J lost 3 bases, V lost 6 bases, and 7 bases had no gene match. The CDR3 loop spans 14 amino acids. Germline CDR1 is SNHLY and CDR2 is FYNNEI. CDR3 amino acids: CASSDPRGDYGYTF. The CDR3 coding sequence is TGTGCCAGCAGCGATCCCAGGGGGGACTATGGCTACACCTTC.

This clonotype was observed a handful of times. V is TRBV7-8 and J is TRBJ2-5; D gene unclear. This CDR3 is 12 amino acids long. V gave up 4 bases and J gave up 3 bases, with 6 bases separating them. Germline-derived CDR1 and CDR2 are SGHVS and FQNEAQ. The CDR3 bases are TGTGCCAGCAGCTCGGTCGAAGAGACCCAGTACTTC. Protein sequence: CASSSVEETQYF. Together with reference TRBV7-8 and TRBJ2-5, the CDR3 gives the full variable domain: GAGVSQSPRYKVAKRGQDVALRCDPISGHVSLFWYQQALGQGPEFLTYFQNEAQLDKSGLPSDRFFAERPEGSVSTLKIQRTQQEDSAVYLCASSSVEETQYFGPGTRLLVL.

The J gene is TRBJ2-7, the V gene TRBV19; 9 positions match TRBD2. Germline CDR1 LNHDA, CDR2 SQIVND (reference sequence). V shed 3 bases and J 0 bases; nucleotides not matched to a gene: 6. The CDR3 length is 16 residues. CDR3 sequence (DNA): TGTGCCAGTAGTATGGGGCTAGCGGGGAGCTCCTACGAGCAGTACTTC. The encoded protein is CASSMGLAGSSYEQYF.